These 17 T cell receptor beta chains were sequenced from one sample in a study of T cells in Graves' hyperthyroidism and ophthalmopathy. RNA transcripts were the template for amplifying TCR beta CDR3 regions. TCR CDR3 regions were first amplified by RT-PCR with HTBI primers. TCRdb fed the multiplex PCR reads into MiXCR, producing one record per CDR3 protein. The sample contains roughly 380,000 distinct CDR3 sequences, 15% to 20% of which appear only once. The sequencing sample was made of blood. These receptors came from a woman aged 40 to 49 with Graves' ophthalmopathy.

To note about this clonotype: A read error may account for a junction end that differs from germline. The CDR3 loop reads CASTADGTEAYF. The DNA for the CDR3 is TGTGCCAGCACTGCGGACGGTACTGAAGCTTACTTT. The genes are TRBV2 and TRBJ1-1; D is uncertain. Germline V gene data show CDR1 as SNHLY and CDR2 as FYNNEI. The length of the CDR3 is 12 residues.

This clonotype was seen repeatedly, ten times or more. This chain uses TRBV28 with TRBJ1-5; tentative D call: TRBD1 (6 bases). The germline V gene encodes CDR1 MDHEN and CDR2 SYDVKM. V dropped 5 bases and J dropped 6 bases, with 20 bases sitting between them. The CDR3 length is 16 residues. The CDR3 nucleotides are TGTGCCAGCAGTCCATCGTGGCGTGGGGGCAGTCAGCCCCAGCATTTT. It codes for CASSPSWRGGSQPQHF.

This clonotype was observed at least ten times. The chain employs TRBV10-1 and TRBJ1-2; 8 nucleotides match TRBD1. Germline lookup yields CDR1 WNHNN and CDR2 SYGVQD (reference sequence). The CDR3 runs to 14 residues. V shed 3 bases and J 6 bases; nucleotides not matched to a gene: 6. CDR3 nucleotides: TGCGCCAGCAGTGACACGGACAGGGTGAATGGCTACACCTTC. Translated: CASSDTDRVNGYTF.

This clonotype was picked up many times. The V gene is TRBV30, the J gene TRBJ2-5; 14 positions agree with TRBD2. Germline-derived CDR1 and CDR2 are GTSNPN and SVGIG (reference sequence). The CDR3 contains 16 residues. The trim removed 4 bases at V and 4 bases at J, leaving 8 bases unmatched. CDR3 sequence reads: CAWTRLAGGLTETQYF. The CDR3 nucleotides are TGTGCCTGGACCAGACTAGCGGGAGGGCTGACAGAGACCCAGTACTTC.

This clonotype was recorded at least ten times. V is TRBV29-1 and J is TRBJ2-7; D is unresolved. There are 13 residues in the CDR3. Trimming pared 4 bases from V and 2 bases from J, leaving 12 bases between. Germline CDR1 and CDR2: SQVTM and ANQGSEA. The CDR3 protein is CSVGGFRTYEQYF. CDR3 sequence (DNA): TGCAGCGTTGGTGGGTTCAGAACCTACGAGCAGTACTTC.

This clonotype has ten or more counts. The chain recombines TRBV30 with TRBJ2-7, with a possible D match to TRBD2 (5 bases). The CDR3 loop spans 14 amino acids. Germline V gene data show CDR1 as GTSNPN and CDR2 as SVGIG (reference sequence). V gave up 0 bases and J gave up 4 bases, with 13 bases separating them. CDR3 nucleotide sequence: TGTGCCTGGAGTGTACCGGGGTTTAGGTACGAGCAGTACTTC. It codes for CAWSVPGFRYEQYF.

This clonotype was seen ten or more times. The chain links TRBV10-3 to TRBJ2-2; the match to TRBD2 covers 7 bases. This CDR3 region has 16 residues. The J segment lost 0 bases and the V segment lost 4 bases, leaving 5 bases of the junction unmatched. The germline CDR1 and CDR2 sequences are ENHRY and SYGVKD. DNA of the CDR3: TGTGCCATCAGTGTTTCGCTAGCGGCGAACACCGGGGAGCTGTTTTTT. Translated: CAISVSLAANTGELFF.

This clonotype was found many times. The chain combines TRBV4-1 with TRBJ2-3; D may be TRBD1 (6 bases). V dropped 1 base and J dropped 0 bases, with 11 bases sitting between them. This CDR3 has 16 residues. Germline V gene sequence: CDR1 MGHRA, CDR2 YSYEKL. The CDR3 coding sequence is TGCGCCAGCAGCCAAGTTACGACAGGAAGCACAGATACGCAGTATTTT. It yields the protein CASSQVTTGSTDTQYF.

Notes on this clonotype: With a much larger clone just one base away, this may be a read error. The chain couples TRBV29-1 to TRBJ2-7; D possibly uses TRBD1 or TRBD2 (5 bases each). The V end was cut by 7 bases, the J end by 3 bases, with 19 bases between. The CDR3 length is 14 residues. From germline, CDR1 is SQVTM and CDR2 ANQGSEA. CDR3 in amino acids: CSARGHVPYYEQYF. DNA for the CDR3: TGCAGCGCCCGGGGCCACGTACCCTACTACGAGCAGTACTTC.

This clonotype has at least ten counts. The J gene is TRBJ2-7, the V gene TRBV20-1; D might be TRBD2 (6 bases). The CDR3 length is 13 residues. Germline V gives CDR1 DFQATT, CDR2 SNEGSKA (reference sequence). V was clipped by 1 base and J by 6 bases, with 13 bases between them. The CDR3 sequence is CSARVAGRGEQYF. CDR3 DNA: TGCAGTGCTAGAGTTGCGGGACGGGGCGAGCAGTACTTC.

Here the CDR3 DNA reads TGTGCCTGGAGTGCCTACCCACAGACCTTCCGTTTGGGCTCTGGGGCCAACGTCCTGACTTTC. Protein: CAWSAYPQTFRLGSGANVLTF. J is TRBJ2-6 and V is TRBV30; D is unclear. V lost 1 base and J lost 0, with 25 bases in between. Germline CDR1 and CDR2: GTSNPN and SVGIG (reference sequence). The CDR3 extends over 21 amino acids.

The table lists this clonotype with many counts. The rearrangement uses TRBV12-3 or TRBV12-4 and TRBJ1-1; no clear D gene. Trimming shortened V by 1 base and J by 4 bases, and 10 bases separated the two germline ends. The CDR3 extends over 14 amino acids. This CDR3 reads CASSLGSSGTEAFF. DNA of the CDR3: TGTGCCAGCAGTTTAGGTTCGAGTGGCACTGAAGCTTTCTTT.

This clonotype occurred many times. The rearrangement joins TRBV6-1 to TRBJ2-7; 9 nucleotides align to TRBD1. CDR3 length equals 15 residues. Germline-derived CDR1 and CDR2 are MNHNS and SASEGT. V was pared by 7 bases and J by 3 bases, with 10 bases of the junction left unmatched. In nucleotides, the CDR3 is TGTGCCAGCAATACAAGGGGGACAGGGCGCTACGAGCAGTACTTC. Its protein product is CASNTRGTGRYEQYF.

This clonotype was recorded at least ten times. V and J are TRBV12-3 or TRBV12-4 and TRBJ1-5, with 9 nucleotides matching TRBD1. V was clipped by 6 bases and J by 3 bases; unmatched bases: 6. The CDR3 covers 15 residues. The CDR3 loop reads CASSAGTGINQPQHF. CDR3 sequence (DNA): TGTGCCAGCAGCGCCGGGACAGGGATCAATCAGCCCCAGCATTTT.

The rearrangement uses TRBV6-2 or TRBV6-3 and TRBJ1-2, with 8 bases fitting TRBD1. Germline values: CDR1 MNHEY, CDR2 SVGEGT. V was clipped by 6 bases and J by 4 bases; unmatched bases: 7. The CDR3 contains 14 residues. CDR3 sequence (DNA): TGTGCCAGCAGCCGGACAGGGACCGTCTATGGCTACACCTTC. It is translated as CASSRTGTVYGYTF.

Concerning this clonotype: A much larger clone sits a single nucleotide away, making a read error possible. The chain employs TRBV29-1 and TRBJ1-2; TRBD1 is a possible D gene (5 bases). This CDR3 is 13 amino acids long. CDR1 is SQVTM, CDR2 ANQGSEA, per germline. Trimming left V 4 bases short and J 5 bases short, with 14 bases between. The CDR3 region has the DNA TGCAGCGTTGGGGGGAGCACGGGATATGGCTACACCTTC. It codes for CSVGGSTGYGYTF.

The table lists this clonotype with many counts. CDR3 in DNA: TGCAGCGCAAGGGGACTCGGGCACGAGCAGTACTTC. Its protein product is CSARGLGHEQYF. The chain recombines TRBV29-1 with TRBJ2-7; D is possibly TRBD2 (6 bases). V gave up 7 bases and J gave up 5 bases, with 15 bases separating them. The CDR3 consists of 12 residues. Germline values: CDR1 SQVTM, CDR2 ANQGSEA.